One and the same sample provided the 9 T cell receptor beta chains below, sequenced in a study of T cell responses to AZD1222 COVID-19 vaccine. Profiling relied on immunoSEQ multiplex PCR, and the TCRdb table lists in-frame clones only, not all of them. The sample lists about 100,000 clones; approximately 90% were seen once. Here the sequenced sample was peripheral blood, taken on day 0 of AZD1222 vaccination. The receptors were gathered from an adult in good health.

The chain recombines TRBV6-5 with TRBJ1-5; D is possibly TRBD1 (5 bases). The V and J ends lost 5 bases and 6 bases respectively, with 14 bases between them. Germline lookup yields CDR1 MNHEY and CDR2 SVGAGI. The CDR3 is 14 residues long. CDR3 residues: CASSPPGGSQPQHF. The CDR3 DNA reads TGTGCCAGCAGTCCCCCCGGGGGTAGTCAGCCCCAGCATTTT.

The chain links TRBV4-3 to TRBJ2-4; D tentatively reads TRBD1 or TRBD2 (6 bases each). The CDR3 length is 19 residues. Germline V gene data show CDR1 as LGHNA and CDR2 as YSLEER. V gave up 1 base and J gave up 1 base, with 20 bases separating them. CDR3 bases: TGCGCCAGCAGCCAAGCCCGGCTATCGCGAGGGGGGGCCAAAAACATTCAGTACTTC. Translation: CASSQARLSRGGAKNIQYF.

The chain joins TRBV7-2 to TRBJ2-4, with 7 nucleotides matching TRBD1. V dropped 6 bases and J dropped 4; count of bases not matched to a gene: 6. The CDR3 totals 14 residues. Germline V gives CDR1 SGHTA, CDR2 FQGNSA. The CDR3 sequence: CASSPPGQKNIQYF. Written as DNA, the CDR3 is TGTGCCAGCAGTCCTCCGGGACAGAAAAACATTCAGTACTTC. The complete variable domain, with remaining parts taken from reference TRBV7-2 and TRBJ2-4, reads GAGVSQSPSNKVTEKGKDVELRCDPISGHTALYWYRQSLGQGLEFLIYFQGNSAPDKSGLPSDRFSAERTGGSVSTLTIQRTQQEDSAVYLCASSPPGQKNIQYFGAGTRLSVL.

The gene calls are TRBV27 and TRBJ2-7; the D is unclear. The CDR3 is made up of 14 amino acids. The V gene's germline CDR1 is MNHEY and CDR2 SMNVEV (reference sequence). The V end lost 6 bases, the J end lost 1 base, and 13 bases lay between the germline ends. Here the CDR3 reads CASSLHRSSYEQYF. DNA of the CDR3: TGTGCCAGCAGCCTGCATCGCTCTTCCTACGAGCAGTACTTC.

This chain links TRBV6-2 or TRBV6-3 with TRBJ1-5; 12 positions match TRBD1. V shed 0 bases and J 1 base; nucleotides not matched to a gene: 7. This CDR3 has 19 residues. Germline V gives CDR1 MNHEY, CDR2 SVGEGT. The chain's CDR3 is CASSYSRDRGLWSNQPQHF. The CDR3 nucleotides are TGTGCCAGCAGTTACTCGCGGGACAGGGGGCTCTGGAGCAATCAGCCCCAGCATTTT.

V usage is TRBV18 and J usage is TRBJ1-5, with a weak D call TRBD1 (5 bases). V lost 3 bases, J lost 6 bases, and 12 bases lay in between. CDR3 size: 14 residues. CDR1 and CDR2 from the germline V gene are KGHSH and LQKENI. For the CDR3, the DNA is TGTGCCAGCTCACCTTTTGGGGACCCTCAGCCCCAGCATTTT. It is translated as CASSPFGDPQPQHF.

The chain recombines TRBV7-2 with TRBJ1-2; possible D gene TRBD1, 6 bases. The CDR3 spans 15 residues. Trimming removed 0 bases from V and 8 bases from J, with 16 bases in between. Germline-derived CDR1 and CDR2 are SGHTA and FQGNSA. The CDR3 coding sequence is TGTGCCAGCAGCTTAGCTGGTTGGTCAGGGGTCGGCTACACCTTC. It translates to CASSLAGWSGVGYTF.

The chain recombines TRBV5-1 with TRBJ1-2; D gene unclear. Trimming pared 2 bases from V and 2 bases from J, leaving 7 bases between. CDR3 length equals 13 residues. Germline CDR1 is SGHRS and CDR2 is YFSETQ. This chain's CDR3 is CASSFADNYGYTF. In nucleotides, the CDR3 is TGCGCCAGCAGCTTCGCAGACAACTATGGCTACACCTTC.

The chain couples TRBV28 to TRBJ1-1; D might be TRBD1 (5 bases). Germline CDR1 and CDR2: MDHEN and SYDVKM. The CDR3 is made up of 12 amino acids. The ends were cut back, 6 bases at V and 10 bases at J, with 15 bases in the middle. The CDR3, as DNA: TGTGCCAGCAGCTGGCAGGGACGAGGAGCTTTCTTT. Amino acids: CASSWQGRGAFF.